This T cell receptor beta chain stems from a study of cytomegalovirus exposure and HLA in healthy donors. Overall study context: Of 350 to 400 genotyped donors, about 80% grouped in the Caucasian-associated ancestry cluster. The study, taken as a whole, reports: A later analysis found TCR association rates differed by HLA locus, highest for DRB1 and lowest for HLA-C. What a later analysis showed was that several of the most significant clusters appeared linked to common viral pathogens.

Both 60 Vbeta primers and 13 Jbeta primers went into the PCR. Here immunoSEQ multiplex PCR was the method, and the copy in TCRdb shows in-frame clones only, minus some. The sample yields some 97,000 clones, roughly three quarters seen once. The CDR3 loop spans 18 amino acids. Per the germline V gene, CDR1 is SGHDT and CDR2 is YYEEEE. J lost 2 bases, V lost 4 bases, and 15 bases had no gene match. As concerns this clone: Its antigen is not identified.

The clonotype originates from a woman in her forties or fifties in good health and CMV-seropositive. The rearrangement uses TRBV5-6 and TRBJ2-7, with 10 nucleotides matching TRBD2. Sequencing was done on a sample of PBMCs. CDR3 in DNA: TGTGCCAGCAGCCTAAGCACCCCTAGCGGGAGTTGGCCCTACGAGCAGTACTTC. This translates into CASSLSTPSGSWPYEQYF.